This is a list of T cell receptor beta chains from one sample in a study of T cells in localized non-small cell lung cancer. The method was immunoSEQ multiplex PCR; TCRdb's version includes in-frame clones alone and lacks a portion of them. Of around 130,000 clones in the sample, 89% were seen once. Source: peripheral blood, taken before any cancer treatment. These receptors all stem from an older female donor with stage I lung adenocarcinoma. Both conserved end residues are part of each CDR3. The order of the fields is J gene, D gene, V gene, clone size, CDR3 DNA, CDR3 protein. The D gene is left open where the match is weak. Some rows have no size entry. The others give once, few or many, or a class for an expanded clone.

TRBJ1-4 | . | TRBV29-1 | . | TGCAGCGTTGGGGACTTGGGAAAACTGTTTTTT | CSVGDLGKLFF
TRBJ2-5 | . | TRBV2 | . | TGTGCCAGCAGTAGCCAGGGGAAGGAGGAAGAGACCCAGTACTTC | CASSSQGKEEETQYF
TRBJ2-1 | . | TRBV28 | . | TGTGCCAGCAGACCCCCCCCACCAGGGAGCTACAATGAGCAGTTCTTC | CASRPPPPGSYNEQFF
TRBJ2-2 | TRBD2 | TRBV5-1 | . | TGCGCCAGCAGCCTGGGACTAGCGGGAGGGGTCACCGGGGAGCTGTTTTTT | CASSLGLAGGVTGELFF
TRBJ1-1 | . | TRBV5-1 | . | TGCGCCAGCAGCTCCGAGTCAGGGGACACTGAAGCTTTCTTT | CASSSESGDTEAFF
TRBJ2-1 | . | TRBV5-1 | . | TGCGCCAGCAGCTTGGTTACCTATGGAGACGAGCAGTTCTTC | CASSLVTYGDEQFF
TRBJ2-3 | . | TRBV27 | . | TGTGCCAGCAGTTTCCTACAGGAAAAAGGGACAGATACGCAGTATTTT | CASSFLQEKGTDTQYF
TRBJ2-1 | TRBD2 | TRBV28 | few | TGTGCCAGCAGTTTCCTTAGCGGGAGGGTAAATGAGCAGTTCTTC | CASSFLSGRVNEQFF
TRBJ2-4 | . | TRBV4-2 | . | TGTGCCAGCAGCCAAGAGGAGGGAAACATTCAGTACTTC | CASSQEEGNIQYF
TRBJ2-1 | TRBD1 | TRBV9 | . | TGTGCCAGCAGCGCTACCACAGGGGACTACAATGAGCAGTTCTTC | CASSATTGDYNEQFF
TRBJ2-7 | TRBD1 | TRBV4-2 | . | TGTGCCAGCAGCCTGATAGGGACAGACGAGCAGTACTTC | CASSLIGTDEQYF
TRBJ2-7 | . | TRBV18 | . | TGTGCCAGCGCCCCTGGGCCGGTGAACTCCTACGAGCAGTACTTC | CASAPGPVNSYEQYF
TRBJ2-6 | . | TRBV27 | . | TGTGCCAGCAGTTTATACAGTCGCTCTGGGGCCAACGTCCTGACTTTC | CASSLYSRSGANVLTF
TRBJ2-1 | TRBD2 | TRBV5-4 | . | TGTGCCAGCAGCGTAAGACTAGCGGGAGGCTCCAATGAGCAGTTCTTC | CASSVRLAGGSNEQFF
TRBJ2-3 | . | TRBV5-1 | . | TGCGCCAGCAGCTTCATTCGTACGGGCACAGATACGCAGTATTTT | CASSFIRTGTDTQYF
TRBJ2-2 | . | TRBV7-9 | . | TGTGCCAGCAGCTTTGCTGCCAACACCGGGGAGCTGTTTTTT | CASSFAANTGELFF
TRBJ1-2 | . | TRBV7-9 | . | TGTGCCAGCAGCTTAACCCGAGGCTACACCTTC | CASSLTRGYTF
TRBJ2-3 | . | TRBV5-4 | . | TGTGCCAGCAGCTTGGTCACAGGACGCACAGATACGCAGTATTTT | CASSLVTGRTDTQYF
TRBJ2-7 | . | TRBV5-4 | . | TGTGCCAGCAGCTTGGAGCCTTCGAGCTCCTACGAGCAGTACTTC | CASSLEPSSSYEQYF
TRBJ1-1 | TRBD1 | TRBV5-1 | few | TGCGCCAGCGGCAGGGGGGACGACACTGAAGCTTTCTTT | CASGRGDDTEAFF
TRBJ2-4 | TRBD1 | TRBV16 | . | TGTGCCAGCAGCTCCGGGACAGGGTCTAAAAACATTCAGTACTTC | CASSSGTGSKNIQYF
TRBJ2-7 | TRBD1 | TRBV6-5 | . | TGTGCCACCAGCGCGGCGGGACAGGGGCCCTACGAGCAGTACTTC | CATSAAGQGPYEQYF
TRBJ2-5 | . | TRBV2 | . | TGTGCCAGCGTCGAGGGCGAGACCCAGTACTTC | CASVEGETQYF
TRBJ1-2 | . | TRBV11-2 | . | TGTGCCAGCAGCTTAGGGTACTATGGCTACACCTTC | CASSLGYYGYTF
TRBJ2-5 | . | TRBV5-1 | . | TGCGCCAGCACCCACTATAATCCACAGGAGACCCAGTACTTC | CASTHYNPQETQYF
TRBJ2-2 | . | TRBV6-9 | . | TGTGCCAGCAGTTATATCTCCCCTAAGAAAGGGACCACCGGGGAGCTGTTTTTT | CASSYISPKKGTTGELFF
TRBJ1-5 | TRBD1 | TRBV5-5 | . | TGTGCCAGCAGCCCGCTACAGGGGAAGCAGCCCCAGCATTTT | CASSPLQGKQPQHF
TRBJ2-1 | TRBD2 | TRBV28 | . | TGTGCCAGCCACGATAGCGGGACGAACTACAATGAGCAGTTCTTC | CASHDSGTNYNEQFF
TRBJ1-3 | . | TRBV10-3 | once | TGTGCCATCAGTGACAGGGTTACAGTCTCTGGAAACACCATATATTTT | CAISDRVTVSGNTIYF
TRBJ2-7 | TRBD1 | TRBV18 | . | TGTGCCAGCTCCGCCGAGGACAGGGAACACTACGAGCAGTACTTC | CASSAEDREHYEQYF
TRBJ2-1 | TRBD2 | TRBV12-5 | once | TGTGCTAGTGGTCGCTCCCCAGCGGGGACGCAATACAATGAGCAGTTCTTC | CASGRSPAGTQYNEQFF
TRBJ2-7 | . | TRBV27 | . | TGTGCCAGCAGGCCAGGGACAATCCTTTACGAGCAGTACTTC | CASRPGTILYEQYF
TRBJ1-2 | . | TRBV6-5 | . | TGTGCCAGCAGTTACCCTACAGCCGGGGGCCGCTATGGCTACACCTTC | CASSYPTAGGRYGYTF
TRBJ2-3 | TRBD2 | TRBV11-2 | . | TGTGCCAGCGCCCCGACGGGACTAGCGGGAGCAGATACGCAGTATTTT | CASAPTGLAGADTQYF
TRBJ2-3 | . | TRBV10-3 | . | TGTGCCATCGGGGGGCAGGGTGGCACAGATACGCAGTATTTT | CAIGGQGGTDTQYF
TRBJ2-1 | TRBD2 | TRBV11-3 | few | TGTGCCAGCAGCTTAGAGGTGGGAGCGGGAGGAGGTGAGCAGTTCTTC | CASSLEVGAGGGEQFF
TRBJ2-7 | . | TRBV27 | . | TGTGCCTCCAGGGGTTGGACCTACGAGCAGTACTTC | CASRGWTYEQYF
TRBJ2-6 | TRBD1 | TRBV6-5 | . | TGTGCCAGCAGAGGGACAGCTGGGGCCAACGTCCTGACTTTC | CASRGTAGANVLTF
TRBJ2-7 | TRBD1 | TRBV6-5 | . | TGTGCCAGCAGGCCTCCACGGGACAGGGGGTACGAGCAGTACTTC | CASRPPRDRGYEQYF
TRBJ2-1 | . | TRBV5-6 | . | TGTGCCAGCAGCGAGGGGGAGGGATACAATGAGCAGTTCTTC | CASSEGEGYNEQFF
TRBJ2-5 | . | TRBV6-5 | . | TGTGCCAGCAGTTTTGGACCAGACCAAGAGACCCAGTACTTC | CASSFGPDQETQYF
TRBJ2-7 | TRBD1 | TRBV6-6 | . | TGTGCCAGCAGTTGGACAGGAGAGTACGAGCAGTACTTC | CASSWTGEYEQYF
TRBJ1-5 | TRBD1 | TRBV6-5 | few | TGTGCCAGCAGGACAACAGGGGGCCAGCCCCAGCATTTT | CASRTTGGQPQHF
TRBJ2-1 | TRBD1 | TRBV5-1 | . | TGCGCCAGCAGCATACCGGGACAGGGGCAGATTTACAATGAGCAGTTCTTC | CASSIPGQGQIYNEQFF
TRBJ2-5 | TRBD2 | TRBV9 | . | TGTGCCAGCAGCGATCAAGGGACTAGCGGGCCACAAGAGACCCAGTACTTC | CASSDQGTSGPQETQYF
TRBJ1-1 | . | TRBV9 | few | TGTGCCAGCAGCGTTACGCAGCTTCCTACTGAAGCTTTCTTT | CASSVTQLPTEAFF
TRBJ2-3 | . | TRBV12-5 | . | TGTGCTAGTGGTTTGGGGACAGCTAGCACAGATACGCAGTATTTT | CASGLGTASTDTQYF
TRBJ2-5 | TRBD1 | TRBV7-8 | few | TGTGCCAGTAGAACAGGGGCCCAAGAGACCCAGTACTTC | CASRTGAQETQYF
TRBJ2-1 | . | TRBV28 | . | TGTGCCAGCAGCCCCGTCGGGAGACGGCCGGGAGAGCAGTTCTTC | CASSPVGRRPGEQFF